Below, one T cell receptor (beta chain) is given with its context. Per germline, CDR1 SGDLS and CDR2 YYNGEE. The CDR3 covers 17 residues. Trimming cost V 3 bases and J 7 bases; bases outside gene matches: 10. The data belong to a study of OX40 agonist ivuxolimab in advanced cancers. The overall study: In this cohort, patients received ivuxolimab, an agonistic anti-OX40 (CD134) antibody.

TCRdb's copy holds only in-frame clones and misses some; the assay was immunoSEQ multiplex PCR. The data hold approximately 77,000 clones, with 84% observed a single time. This rearrangement joins TRBV9 to TRBJ2-1; TRBD2 matches 13 bases. Sequenced material: CD4+ or CD8+ T cells sorted from blood, taken in a trial of the OX40 agonist ivuxolimab. The clonotype was recovered from an adult with an advanced solid tumor such as melanoma, head and neck, liver or kidney cancer. The CDR3 DNA sequence: TGTGCCAGCAGCGCCGGACTAGCGGGGGCTTTGGGGAATGAGCAGTTCTTC. Translation gives CASSAGLAGALGNEQFF.